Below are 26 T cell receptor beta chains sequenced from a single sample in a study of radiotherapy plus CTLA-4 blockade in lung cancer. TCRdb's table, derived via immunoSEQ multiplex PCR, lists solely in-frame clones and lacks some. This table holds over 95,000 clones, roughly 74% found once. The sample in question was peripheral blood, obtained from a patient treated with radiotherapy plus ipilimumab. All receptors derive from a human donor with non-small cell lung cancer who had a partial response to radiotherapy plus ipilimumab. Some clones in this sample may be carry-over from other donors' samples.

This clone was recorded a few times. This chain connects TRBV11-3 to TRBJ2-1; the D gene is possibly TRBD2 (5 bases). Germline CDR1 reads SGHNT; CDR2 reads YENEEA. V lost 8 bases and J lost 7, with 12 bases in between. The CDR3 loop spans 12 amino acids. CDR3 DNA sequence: TGTGCCAGCGAGAATCCGGGGAATGAGCAGTTCTTC. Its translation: CASENPGNEQFF.

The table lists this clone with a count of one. CDR3 amino acids: CASTEGWGAYNEQFF. In DNA form, the CDR3 reads TGTGCCAGCACCGAGGGGTGGGGGGCCTACAATGAGCAGTTCTTC. The chain joins TRBV6-1 to TRBJ2-1, with D tentatively TRBD2 (6 bases). Germline V gene data show CDR1 as MNHNS and CDR2 as SASEGT. The CDR3 length is 15 residues. Between the trimmed V and J ends, which lost 7 bases and 2 bases, there was a span of 15 bases.

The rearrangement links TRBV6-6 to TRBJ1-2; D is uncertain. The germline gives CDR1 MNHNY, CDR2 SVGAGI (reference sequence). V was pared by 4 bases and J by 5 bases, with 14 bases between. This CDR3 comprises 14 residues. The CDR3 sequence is CASSSGTSRYGYTF. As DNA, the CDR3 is TGTGCCAGCAGTTCAGGAACCAGTCGTTATGGCTACACCTTC.

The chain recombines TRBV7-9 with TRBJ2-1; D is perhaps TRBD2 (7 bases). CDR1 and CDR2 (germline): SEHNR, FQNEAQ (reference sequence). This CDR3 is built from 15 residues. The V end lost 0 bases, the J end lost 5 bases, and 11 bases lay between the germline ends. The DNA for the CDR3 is TGTGCCAGCAGCTTAGCAGGGGGGGTCCACAATGAGCAGTTCTTC. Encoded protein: CASSLAGGVHNEQFF.

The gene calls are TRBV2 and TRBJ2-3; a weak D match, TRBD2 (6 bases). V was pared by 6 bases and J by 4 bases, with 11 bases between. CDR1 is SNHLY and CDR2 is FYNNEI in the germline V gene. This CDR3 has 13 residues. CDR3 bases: TGTGCCAGCAGAACCCCGGGAGCAGATACGCAGTATTTT. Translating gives CASRTPGADTQYF.

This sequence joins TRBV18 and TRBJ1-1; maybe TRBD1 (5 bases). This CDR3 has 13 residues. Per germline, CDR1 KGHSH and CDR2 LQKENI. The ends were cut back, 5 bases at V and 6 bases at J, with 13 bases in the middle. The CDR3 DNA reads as TGTGCCAGCTCAATAGGACACGACGCTGAAGCTTTCTTT. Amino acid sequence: CASSIGHDAEAFF.

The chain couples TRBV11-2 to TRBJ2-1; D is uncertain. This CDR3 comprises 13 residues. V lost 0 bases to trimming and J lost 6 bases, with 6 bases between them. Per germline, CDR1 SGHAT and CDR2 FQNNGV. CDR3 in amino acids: CASSLDSSNEQFF. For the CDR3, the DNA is TGTGCCAGCAGCTTAGATAGTTCCAATGAGCAGTTCTTC. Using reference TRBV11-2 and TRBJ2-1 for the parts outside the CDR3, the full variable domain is EAGVAQSPRYKIIEKRQSVAFWCNPISGHATLYWYQQILGQGPKLLIQFQNNGVVDDSQLPKDRFSAERLKGVDSTLKIQPAKLEDSAVYLCASSLDSSNEQFFGPGTRLTVL.

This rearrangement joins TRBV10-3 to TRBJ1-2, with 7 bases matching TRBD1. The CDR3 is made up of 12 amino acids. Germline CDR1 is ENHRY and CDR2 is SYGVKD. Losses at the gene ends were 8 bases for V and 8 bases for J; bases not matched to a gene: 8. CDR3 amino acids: CAILQGFGGYTF. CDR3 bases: TGTGCCATCTTACAGGGGTTTGGAGGCTACACCTTC.

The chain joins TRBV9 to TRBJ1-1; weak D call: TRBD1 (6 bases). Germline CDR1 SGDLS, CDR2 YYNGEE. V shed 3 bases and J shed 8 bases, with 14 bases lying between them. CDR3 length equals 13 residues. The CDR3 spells CASSARLTGEAFF. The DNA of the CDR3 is TGTGCCAGCAGCGCAAGACTGACAGGAGAAGCTTTCTTT.

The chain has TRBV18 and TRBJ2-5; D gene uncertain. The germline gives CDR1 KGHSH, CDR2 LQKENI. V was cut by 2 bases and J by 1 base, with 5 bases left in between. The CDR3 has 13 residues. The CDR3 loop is CASSPTGQETQYF. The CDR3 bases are TGTGCCAGCTCACCAACGGGCCAAGAGACCCAGTACTTC.

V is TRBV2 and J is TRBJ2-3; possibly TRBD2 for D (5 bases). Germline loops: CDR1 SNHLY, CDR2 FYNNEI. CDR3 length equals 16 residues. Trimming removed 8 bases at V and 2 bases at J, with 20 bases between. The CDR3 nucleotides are TGTGCCAGCGGCCGCTCGACTACTCCCTCCACAGATACGCAGTATTTT. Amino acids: CASGRSTTPSTDTQYF.

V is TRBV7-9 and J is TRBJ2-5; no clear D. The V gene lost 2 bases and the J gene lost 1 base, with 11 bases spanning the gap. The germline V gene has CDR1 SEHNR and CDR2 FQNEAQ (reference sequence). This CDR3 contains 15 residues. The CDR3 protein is CASSLYPSPQETQYF. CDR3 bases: TGTGCCAGCAGCTTATATCCTAGTCCCCAAGAGACCCAGTACTTC.

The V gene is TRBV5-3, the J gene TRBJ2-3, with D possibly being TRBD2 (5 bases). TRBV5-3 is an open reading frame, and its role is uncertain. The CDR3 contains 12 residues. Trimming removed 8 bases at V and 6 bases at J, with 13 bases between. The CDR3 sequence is CASSPGEDTQYF. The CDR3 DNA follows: TGTGCCAGCAGCCCCGGGGAGGATACGCAGTATTTT.

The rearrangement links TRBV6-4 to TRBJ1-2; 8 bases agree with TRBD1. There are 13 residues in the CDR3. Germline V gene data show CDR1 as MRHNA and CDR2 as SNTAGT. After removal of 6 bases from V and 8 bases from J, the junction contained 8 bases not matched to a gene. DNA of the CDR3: TGTGCCAGCAGCCTCGACAGGGGAGTCGGCTACACCTTC. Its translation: CASSLDRGVGYTF.

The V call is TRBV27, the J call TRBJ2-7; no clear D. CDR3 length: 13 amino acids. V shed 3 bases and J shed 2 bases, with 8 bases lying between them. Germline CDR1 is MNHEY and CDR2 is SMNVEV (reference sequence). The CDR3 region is CASSLGRAYEQYF. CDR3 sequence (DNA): TGTGCCAGCAGTTTGGGCCGCGCCTACGAGCAGTACTTC.

The CDR3 DNA follows: TGTGCCAGCGGGGGGGATGGGGGTGTCAATCAGCCCCAGCATTTT. Amino acids: CASGGDGGVNQPQHF. The rearrangement uses TRBV2 and TRBJ1-5; D is possibly TRBD1 (5 bases). Germline-derived CDR1 and CDR2 are SNHLY and FYNNEI. This CDR3 spans 15 amino acids. V was cut by 8 bases and J by 3 bases, with 17 bases left in between.

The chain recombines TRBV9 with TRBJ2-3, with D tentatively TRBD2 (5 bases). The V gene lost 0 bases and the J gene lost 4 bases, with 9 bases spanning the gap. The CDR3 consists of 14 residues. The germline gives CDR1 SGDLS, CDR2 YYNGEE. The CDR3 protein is CASSVGRWSDTQYF. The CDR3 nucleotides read TGTGCCAGCAGCGTAGGGAGGTGGTCAGATACGCAGTATTTT.

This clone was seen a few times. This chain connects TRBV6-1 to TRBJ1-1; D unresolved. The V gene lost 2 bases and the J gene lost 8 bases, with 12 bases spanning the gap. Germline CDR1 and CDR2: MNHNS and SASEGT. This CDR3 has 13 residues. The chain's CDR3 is CASSERRAGEAFF. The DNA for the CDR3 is TGTGCCAGCAGTGAAAGGAGGGCCGGGGAAGCTTTCTTT.

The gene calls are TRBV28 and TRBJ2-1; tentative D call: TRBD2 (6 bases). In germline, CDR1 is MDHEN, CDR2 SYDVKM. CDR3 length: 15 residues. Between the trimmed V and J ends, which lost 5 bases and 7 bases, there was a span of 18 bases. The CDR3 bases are TGTGCCAGCAGTAGGGCACTAGCAGCAGGGAATGAGCAGTTCTTC. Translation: CASSRALAAGNEQFF.

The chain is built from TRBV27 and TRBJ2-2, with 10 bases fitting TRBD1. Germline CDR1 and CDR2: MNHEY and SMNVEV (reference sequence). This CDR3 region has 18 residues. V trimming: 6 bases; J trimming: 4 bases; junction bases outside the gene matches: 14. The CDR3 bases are TGTGCCAGCAGGCCCGGACAGGGGGTAAGGAGGAGCACCGGGGAGCTGTTTTTT. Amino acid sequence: CASRPGQGVRRSTGELFF.

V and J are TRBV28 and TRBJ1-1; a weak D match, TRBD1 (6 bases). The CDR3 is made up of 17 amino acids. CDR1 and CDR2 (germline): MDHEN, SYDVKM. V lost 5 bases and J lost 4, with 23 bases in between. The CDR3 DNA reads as TGTGCCAGCAGTACCACACCCGGACAGTGGATTAGCACTGAAGCTTTCTTT. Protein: CASSTTPGQWISTEAFF. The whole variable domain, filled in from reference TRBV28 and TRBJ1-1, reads DVKVTQSSRYLVKRTGEKVFLECVQDMDHENMFWYRQDPGLGLRLIYFSYDVKMKEKGDIPEGYSVSREKKERFSLILESASTNQTSMYLCASSTTPGQWISTEAFFGQGTRLTVV.

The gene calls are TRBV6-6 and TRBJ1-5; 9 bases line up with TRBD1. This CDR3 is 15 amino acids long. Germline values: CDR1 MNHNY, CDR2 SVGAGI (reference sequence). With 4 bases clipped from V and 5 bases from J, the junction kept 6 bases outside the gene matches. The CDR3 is CASSLQGAGDQPQHF. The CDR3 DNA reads TGTGCCAGCAGTTTACAGGGGGCAGGGGATCAGCCCCAGCATTTT.

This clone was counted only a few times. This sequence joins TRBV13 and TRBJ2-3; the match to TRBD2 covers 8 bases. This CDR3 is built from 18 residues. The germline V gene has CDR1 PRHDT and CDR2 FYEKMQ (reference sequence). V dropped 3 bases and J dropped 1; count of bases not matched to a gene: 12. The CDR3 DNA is TGTGCCAGCAGCTTTGACACCACCGGGGGGGCCGGCACAGATACGCAGTATTTT. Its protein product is CASSFDTTGGAGTDTQYF.

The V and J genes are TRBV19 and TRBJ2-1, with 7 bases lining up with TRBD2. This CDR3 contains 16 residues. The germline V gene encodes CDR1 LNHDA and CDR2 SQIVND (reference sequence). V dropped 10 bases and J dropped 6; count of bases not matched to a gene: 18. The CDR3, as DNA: TGTGCCACACAACGTCTAGCGGTCCTCCCTGGCAATGAGCAGTTCTTC. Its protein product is CATQRLAVLPGNEQFF. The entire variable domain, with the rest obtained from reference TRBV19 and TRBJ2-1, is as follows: DGGITQSPKYLFRKEGQNVTLSCEQNLNHDAMYWYRQDPGQGLRLIYYSQIVNDFQKGDIAEGYSVSREKKESFPLTVTSAQKNPTAFYLCATQRLAVLPGNEQFFGPGTRLTVL.

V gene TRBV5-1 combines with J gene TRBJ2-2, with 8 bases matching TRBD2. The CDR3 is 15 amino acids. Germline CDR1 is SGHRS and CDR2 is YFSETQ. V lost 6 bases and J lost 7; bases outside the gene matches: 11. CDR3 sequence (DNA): TGCGCCAGCATGCTACTAGCGGAGGAGGTCGGGGAGCTGTTTTTT. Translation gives CASMLLAEEVGELFF.

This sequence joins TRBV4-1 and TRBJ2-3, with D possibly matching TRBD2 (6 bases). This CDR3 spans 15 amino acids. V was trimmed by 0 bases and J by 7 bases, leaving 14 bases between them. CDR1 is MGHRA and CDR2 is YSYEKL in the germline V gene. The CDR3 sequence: CASSQETGASHTQYF. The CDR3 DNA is TGCGCCAGCAGCCAAGAGACGGGAGCTTCACATACGCAGTATTTT.